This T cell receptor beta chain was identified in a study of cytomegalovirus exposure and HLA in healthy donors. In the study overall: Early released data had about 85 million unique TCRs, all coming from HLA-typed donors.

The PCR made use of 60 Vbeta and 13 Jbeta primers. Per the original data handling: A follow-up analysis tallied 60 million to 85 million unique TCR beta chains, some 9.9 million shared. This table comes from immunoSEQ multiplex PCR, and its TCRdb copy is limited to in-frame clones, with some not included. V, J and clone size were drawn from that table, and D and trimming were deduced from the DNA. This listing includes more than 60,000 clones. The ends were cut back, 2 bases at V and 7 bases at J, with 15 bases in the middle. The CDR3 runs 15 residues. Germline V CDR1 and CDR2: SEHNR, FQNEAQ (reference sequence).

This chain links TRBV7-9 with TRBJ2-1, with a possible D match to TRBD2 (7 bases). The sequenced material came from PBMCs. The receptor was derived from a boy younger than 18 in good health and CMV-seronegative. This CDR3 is CASSLNGGPTNEQFF. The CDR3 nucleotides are TGTGCCAGCAGCTTAAACGGGGGGCCAACGAATGAGCAGTTCTTC.